The present T cell receptor beta chain was sequenced within a study of regulatory T cells in long-lasting Graves disease. Study results and limitations: Fewer public clonotypes were shared by new patients (over 950) than by persistent patients (around 2,900). Preferential use of TRBV28, TRBJ1-2 and TRBJ2-5 was seen in persistent disease.

According to the study, TCR beta libraries were built with iRepertoire HTBI primers and CDR3-region Arm-PCR. Study processing details: Identification across samples found fewer than 65 TRBV and some 13 TRBJ segments. TCRdb itself ran the multiplex PCR reads through MiXCR, one entry per CDR3 protein. The V and J calls shown here were made by TCRdb, not taken from the authors' results. The sample includes around 450,000 distinct CDR3 sequences, roughly 15% seen only once; the top ten take about 8%. This clonotype was seen more than once but under ten times. Antigen unknown. V lost 0 bases to trimming and J lost 0 bases, with 6 bases between them. The germline gives CDR1 SGHTA, CDR2 FQGTGA. This CDR3 is built from 15 residues. Time point described: newly diagnosed GD, antithyroid drugs for less than 3 months. PBMC RNA was the source of the TCR library. These data also formed part of another study, on T cells in Graves' hyperthyroidism and ophthalmopathy. From that paper: The HTBI set primed first-round TCR CDR3 RT-PCR.

This chain links TRBV7-3 with TRBJ1-5; D unresolved. The source is a woman in her thirties or forties with Graves disease. The sequencing used peripheral blood mononuclear cells (PBMCs), collected at new diagnosis, from a patient treated with antithyroid drugs. The CDR3 DNA reads as TGTGCCAGCAGCTTAACGGCAGATAGCAATCAGCCCCAGCATTTT. It yields the protein CASSLTADSNQPQHF.